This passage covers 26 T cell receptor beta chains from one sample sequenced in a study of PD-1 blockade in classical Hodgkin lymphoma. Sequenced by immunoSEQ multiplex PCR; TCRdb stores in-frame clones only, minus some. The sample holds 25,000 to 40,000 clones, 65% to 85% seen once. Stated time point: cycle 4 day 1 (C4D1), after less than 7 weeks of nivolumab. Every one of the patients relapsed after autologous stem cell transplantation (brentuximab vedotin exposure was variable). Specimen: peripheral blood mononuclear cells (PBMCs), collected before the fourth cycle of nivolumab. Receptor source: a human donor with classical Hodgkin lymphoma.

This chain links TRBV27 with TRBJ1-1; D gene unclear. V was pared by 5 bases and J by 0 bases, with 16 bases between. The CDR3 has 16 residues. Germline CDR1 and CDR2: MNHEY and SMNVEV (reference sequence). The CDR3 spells CASSPIQLRLNTEAFF. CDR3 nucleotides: TGTGCCAGCAGTCCGATTCAGTTACGCTTGAACACTGAAGCTTTCTTT.

For the CDR3, the DNA is TGTGCCAGCAGCTTGGGAGGGGGGAACACTGAAGCTTTCTTT. This translates into CASSLGGGNTEAFF. The V and J genes are TRBV7-9 and TRBJ1-1; D might be TRBD1 (6 bases). The CDR3 sequence is 14 residues long. V lost 3 bases to trimming and J lost 1 base, with 9 bases between them. Germline lookup yields CDR1 SEHNR and CDR2 FQNEAQ (reference sequence).

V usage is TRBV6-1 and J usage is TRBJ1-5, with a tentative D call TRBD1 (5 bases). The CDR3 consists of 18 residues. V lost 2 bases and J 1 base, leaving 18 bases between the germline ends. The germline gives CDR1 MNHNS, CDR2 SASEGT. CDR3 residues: CASSELAAGILSNQPQHF. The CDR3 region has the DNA TGTGCCAGCAGTGAACTTGCGGCAGGGATTTTGAGCAATCAGCCCCAGCATTTT.

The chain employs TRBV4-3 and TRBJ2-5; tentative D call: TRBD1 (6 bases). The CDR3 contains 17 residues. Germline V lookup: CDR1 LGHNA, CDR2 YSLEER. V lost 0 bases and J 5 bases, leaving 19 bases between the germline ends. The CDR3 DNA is TGCGCCAGCAGCCAAGATTCGGTGGGGGCCCTCCGGGAGACCCAGTACTTC. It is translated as CASSQDSVGALRETQYF.

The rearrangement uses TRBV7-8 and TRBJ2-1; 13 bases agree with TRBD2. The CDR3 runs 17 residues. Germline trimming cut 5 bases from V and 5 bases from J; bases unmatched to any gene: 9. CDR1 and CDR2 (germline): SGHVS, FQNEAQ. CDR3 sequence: CASSKGLAGSMDNEQFF. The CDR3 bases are TGTGCCAGCAGCAAGGGACTAGCGGGGTCAATGGACAATGAGCAGTTCTTC.

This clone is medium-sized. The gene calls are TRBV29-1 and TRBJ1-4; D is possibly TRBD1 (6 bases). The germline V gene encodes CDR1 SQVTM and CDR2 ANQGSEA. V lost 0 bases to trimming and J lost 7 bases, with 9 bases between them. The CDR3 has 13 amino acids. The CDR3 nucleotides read TGCAGCGTTGAAGACGGAGGGGGTGAAAAACTGTTTTTT. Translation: CSVEDGGGEKLFF.

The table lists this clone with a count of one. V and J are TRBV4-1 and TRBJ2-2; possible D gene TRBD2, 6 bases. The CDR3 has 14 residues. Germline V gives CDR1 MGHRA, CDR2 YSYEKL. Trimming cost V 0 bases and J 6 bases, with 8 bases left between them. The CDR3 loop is CASSQDPGAGELFF. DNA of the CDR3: TGCGCCAGCAGCCAAGATCCGGGGGCCGGGGAGCTGTTTTTT.

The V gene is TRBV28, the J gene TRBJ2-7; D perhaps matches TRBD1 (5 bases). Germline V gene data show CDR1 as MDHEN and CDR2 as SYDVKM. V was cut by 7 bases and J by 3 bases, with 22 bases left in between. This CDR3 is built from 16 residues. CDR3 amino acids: CASTEDAGHAFYEQYF. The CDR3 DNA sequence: TGTGCCAGCACAGAGGACGCTGGACACGCCTTCTACGAGCAGTACTTC.

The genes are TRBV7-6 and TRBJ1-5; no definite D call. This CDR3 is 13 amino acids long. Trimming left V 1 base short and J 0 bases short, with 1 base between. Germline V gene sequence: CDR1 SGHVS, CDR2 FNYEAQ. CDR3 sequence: CASSLDSNQPQHF. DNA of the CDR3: TGTGCCAGCAGCTTAGATAGCAATCAGCCCCAGCATTTT.

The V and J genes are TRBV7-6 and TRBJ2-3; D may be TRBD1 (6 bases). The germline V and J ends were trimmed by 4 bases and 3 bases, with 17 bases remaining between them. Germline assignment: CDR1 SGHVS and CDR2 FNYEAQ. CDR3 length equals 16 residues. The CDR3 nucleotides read TGTGCCAGCAGCTCGAGAGTGGGGGCGAGTACAGATACGCAGTATTTT. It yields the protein CASSSRVGASTDTQYF. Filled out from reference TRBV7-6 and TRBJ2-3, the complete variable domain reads GAGVSQSPRYKVTKRGQDVALRCDPISGHVSLYWYRQALGQGPEFLTYFNYEAQQDKSGLPNDRFSAERPEGSISTLTIQRTEQRDSAMYRCASSSRVGASTDTQYFGPGTRLTVL.

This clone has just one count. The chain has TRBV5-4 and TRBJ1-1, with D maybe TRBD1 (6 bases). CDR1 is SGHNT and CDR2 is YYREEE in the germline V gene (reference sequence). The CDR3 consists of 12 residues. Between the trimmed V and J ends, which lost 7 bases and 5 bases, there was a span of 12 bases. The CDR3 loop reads CASGTGRTEAFF. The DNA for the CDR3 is TGTGCCAGCGGAACAGGGAGGACTGAAGCTTTCTTT.

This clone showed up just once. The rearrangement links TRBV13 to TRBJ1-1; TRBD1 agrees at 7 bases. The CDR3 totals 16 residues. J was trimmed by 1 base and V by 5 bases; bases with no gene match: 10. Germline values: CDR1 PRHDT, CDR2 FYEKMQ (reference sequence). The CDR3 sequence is CASSPLAGTENTEAFF. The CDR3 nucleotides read TGTGCCAGCAGCCCTCTAGCCGGGACAGAGAACACTGAAGCTTTCTTT.

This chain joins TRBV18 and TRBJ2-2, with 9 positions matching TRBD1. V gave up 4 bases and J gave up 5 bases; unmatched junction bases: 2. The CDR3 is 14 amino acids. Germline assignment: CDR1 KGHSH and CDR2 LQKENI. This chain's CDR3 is CASSLTGGTGELFF. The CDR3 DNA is TGTGCCAGCTCACTGACAGGGGGAACCGGGGAGCTGTTTTTT.

The CDR3 DNA follows: TGTGCCAGCAGCTTAGGCCGGGGGGCAAATCAGCCCCAGCATTTT. This sequence encodes CASSLGRGANQPQHF. The chain uses TRBV13 and TRBJ1-5; D is possibly TRBD1 (6 bases). The CDR3 totals 15 residues. Trimming pared 0 bases from V and 4 bases from J, leaving 10 bases between. Germline CDR1 and CDR2: PRHDT and FYEKMQ (reference sequence).

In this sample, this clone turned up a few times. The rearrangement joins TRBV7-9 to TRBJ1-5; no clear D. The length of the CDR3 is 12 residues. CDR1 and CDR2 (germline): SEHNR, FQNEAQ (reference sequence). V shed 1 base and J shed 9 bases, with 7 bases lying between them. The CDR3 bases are TGTGCCAGCAGCTTAGTATCAGGGCCCCAGCATTTT. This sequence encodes CASSLVSGPQHF.

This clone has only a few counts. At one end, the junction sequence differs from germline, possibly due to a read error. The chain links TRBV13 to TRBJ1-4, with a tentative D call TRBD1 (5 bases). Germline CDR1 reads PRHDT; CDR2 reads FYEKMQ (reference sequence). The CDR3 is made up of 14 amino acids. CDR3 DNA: TGTGCCAGCAGCCTAGGGGCAACTAATGAAAAACTGTTTTTT. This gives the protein CASSLGATNEKLFF.

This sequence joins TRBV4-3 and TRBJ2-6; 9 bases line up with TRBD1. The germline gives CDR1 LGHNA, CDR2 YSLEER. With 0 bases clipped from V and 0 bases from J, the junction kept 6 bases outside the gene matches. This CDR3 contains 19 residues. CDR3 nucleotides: TGCGCCAGCAGCCAAGATCTTGGGACAGGGAGCTCTGGGGCCAACGTCCTGACTTTC. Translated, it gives CASSQDLGTGSSGANVLTF.

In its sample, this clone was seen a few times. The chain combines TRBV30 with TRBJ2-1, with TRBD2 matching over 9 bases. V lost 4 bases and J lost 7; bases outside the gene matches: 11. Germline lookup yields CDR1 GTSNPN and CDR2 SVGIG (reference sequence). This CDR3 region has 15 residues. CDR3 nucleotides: TGTGCCTGGACACAAGCGGGAGGTTCGATAAATGAGCAGTTCTTC. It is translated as CAWTQAGGSINEQFF.

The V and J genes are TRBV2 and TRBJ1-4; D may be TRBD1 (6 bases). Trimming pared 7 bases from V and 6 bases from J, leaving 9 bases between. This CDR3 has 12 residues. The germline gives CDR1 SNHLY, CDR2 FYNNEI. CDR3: CASNRVDEKLFF. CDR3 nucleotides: TGTGCCAGCAACAGGGTCGATGAAAAACTGTTTTTT.

CDR3 amino acids: CAWSHWGQGLGTQYF. The CDR3 DNA reads TGTGCCTGGAGCCATTGGGGACAGGGCCTAGGGACGCAGTATTTT. The chain links TRBV30 to TRBJ2-3, with 9 bases fitting TRBD1. The CDR3 length is 15 residues. CDR1 and CDR2 (germline): GTSNPN, SVGIG (reference sequence). The trim removed 3 bases at V and 9 bases at J, leaving 13 bases unmatched.

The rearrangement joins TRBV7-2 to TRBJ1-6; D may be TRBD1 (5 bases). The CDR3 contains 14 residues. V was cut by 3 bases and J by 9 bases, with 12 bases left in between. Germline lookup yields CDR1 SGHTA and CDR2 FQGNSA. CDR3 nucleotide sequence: TGTGCCAGCAGCTTGGGGGGTTTGCCTTCACCCCTCCACTTT. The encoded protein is CASSLGGLPSPLHF.

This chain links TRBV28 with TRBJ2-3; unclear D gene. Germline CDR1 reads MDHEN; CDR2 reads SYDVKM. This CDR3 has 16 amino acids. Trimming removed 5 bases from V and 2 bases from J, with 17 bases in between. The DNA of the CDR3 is TGTGCCAGCAGTCCCATCCCGGCAGATATCACAGATACGCAGTATTTT. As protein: CASSPIPADITDTQYF.

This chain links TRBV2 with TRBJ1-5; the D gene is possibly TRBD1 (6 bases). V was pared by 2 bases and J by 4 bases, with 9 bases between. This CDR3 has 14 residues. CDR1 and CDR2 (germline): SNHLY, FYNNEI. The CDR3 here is CASSESQGNQPQHF. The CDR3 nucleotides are TGTGCCAGCAGTGAAAGTCAGGGGAATCAGCCCCAGCATTTT.

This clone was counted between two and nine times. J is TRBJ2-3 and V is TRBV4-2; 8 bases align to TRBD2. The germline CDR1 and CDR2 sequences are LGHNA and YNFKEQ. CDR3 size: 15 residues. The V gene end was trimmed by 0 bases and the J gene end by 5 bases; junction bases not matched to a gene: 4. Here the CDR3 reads CASSQEQREIDTQYF. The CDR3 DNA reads TGTGCCAGCAGCCAAGAACAGCGGGAGATAGATACGCAGTATTTT.

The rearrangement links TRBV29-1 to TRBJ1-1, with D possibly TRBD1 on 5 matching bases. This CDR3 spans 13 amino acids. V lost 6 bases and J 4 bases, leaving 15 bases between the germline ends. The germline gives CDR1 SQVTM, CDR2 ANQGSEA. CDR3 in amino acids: CSVIPGGTTEAFF. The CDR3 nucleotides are TGCAGCGTCATACCGGGGGGAACCACTGAAGCTTTCTTT.

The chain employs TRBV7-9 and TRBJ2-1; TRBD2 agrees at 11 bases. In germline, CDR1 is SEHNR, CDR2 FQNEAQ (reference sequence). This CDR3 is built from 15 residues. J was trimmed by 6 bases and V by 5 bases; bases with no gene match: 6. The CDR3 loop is CASSNTSGGFNEQFF. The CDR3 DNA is TGTGCCAGCAGCAATACTAGCGGGGGTTTCAATGAGCAGTTCTTC. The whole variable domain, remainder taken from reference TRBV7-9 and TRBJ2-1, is DTGVSQNPRHKITKRGQNVTFRCDPISEHNRLYWYRQTLGQGPEFLTYFQNEAQLEKSRLLSDRFSAERPKGSFSTLEIQRTEQGDSAMYLCASSNTSGGFNEQFFGPGTRLTVL.